This paragraph reports one TCR beta chain. The antigen remains undetermined. These data originate in a study of shared clonotypes between healthy human individuals. Study findings and constraints: Blood was the sole source, and tissue repertoires probably differ.

Negatively enriched CD4+ T cells were divided by CD45RA into naive and memory. Genomic DNA from each subset was divided evenly over several immunoSEQ plates. The data were produced by immunoSEQ multiplex PCR, yet TCRdb's version contains in-frame clones alone and is incomplete. The profile shows more than 2 million clones, more than 90% of them singletons. Germline CDR1 and CDR2: SGHTS and YDEGEE. V dropped 0 bases and J dropped 6 bases, with 16 bases sitting between them. This CDR3 contains 15 residues. The source of this sequence is a man younger than 35 in good health. The sequencing sample was made of naive CD4+ T cells sorted from blood. The subset was: CD45RA+ positively selected. This chain connects TRBV5-8 to TRBJ2-7; no clear D. CDR3 in amino acids: CASSLAGWGFTEQYF. The CDR3 coding sequence is TGTGCCAGCAGCTTGGCCGGGTGGGGATTCACCGAGCAGTACTTC.